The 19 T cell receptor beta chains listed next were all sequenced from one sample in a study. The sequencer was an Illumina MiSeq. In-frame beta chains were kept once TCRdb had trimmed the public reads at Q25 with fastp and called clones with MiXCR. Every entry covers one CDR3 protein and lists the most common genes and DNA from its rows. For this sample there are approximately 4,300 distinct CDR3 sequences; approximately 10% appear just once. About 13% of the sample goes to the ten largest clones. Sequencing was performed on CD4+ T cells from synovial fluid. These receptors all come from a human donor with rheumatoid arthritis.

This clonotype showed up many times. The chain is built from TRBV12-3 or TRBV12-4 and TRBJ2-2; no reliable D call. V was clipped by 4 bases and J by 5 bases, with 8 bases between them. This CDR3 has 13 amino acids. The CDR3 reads CASSSESTGELFF. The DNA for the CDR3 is TGTGCCAGCAGTTCCGAAAGTACCGGGGAGCTGTTTTTT.

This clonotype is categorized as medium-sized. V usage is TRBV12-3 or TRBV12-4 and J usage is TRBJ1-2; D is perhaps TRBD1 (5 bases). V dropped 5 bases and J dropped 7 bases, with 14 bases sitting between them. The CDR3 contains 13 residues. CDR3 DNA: TGTGCCAGCAGTACCGGAGGGGTTGGTGGCTACACCTTC. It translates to CASSTGGVGGYTF.

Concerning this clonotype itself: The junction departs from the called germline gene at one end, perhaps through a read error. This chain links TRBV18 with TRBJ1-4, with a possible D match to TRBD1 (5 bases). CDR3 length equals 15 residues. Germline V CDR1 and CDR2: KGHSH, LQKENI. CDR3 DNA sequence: TGTGCCAGCTCACCAATCGTGACAGACAATGAAAATCTGTTTTTT. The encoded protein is CASSPIVTDNENLFF.

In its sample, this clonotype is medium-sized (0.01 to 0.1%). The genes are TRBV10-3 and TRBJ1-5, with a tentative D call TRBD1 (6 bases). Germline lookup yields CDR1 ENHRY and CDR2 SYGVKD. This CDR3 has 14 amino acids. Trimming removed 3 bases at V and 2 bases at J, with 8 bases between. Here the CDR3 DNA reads TGTGCCATCAGTGAATCAGGGGGCAATCAGCCCCAGCATTTT. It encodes CAISESGGNQPQHF.

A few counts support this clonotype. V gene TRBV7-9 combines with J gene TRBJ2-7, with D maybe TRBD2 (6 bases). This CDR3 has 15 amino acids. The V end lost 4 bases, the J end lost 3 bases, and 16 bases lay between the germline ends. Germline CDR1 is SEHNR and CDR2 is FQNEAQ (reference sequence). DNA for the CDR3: TGTGCCAGCAGCTGGGGGGAGATTCCGGACTACGAGCAGTACTTC. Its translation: CASSWGEIPDYEQYF.

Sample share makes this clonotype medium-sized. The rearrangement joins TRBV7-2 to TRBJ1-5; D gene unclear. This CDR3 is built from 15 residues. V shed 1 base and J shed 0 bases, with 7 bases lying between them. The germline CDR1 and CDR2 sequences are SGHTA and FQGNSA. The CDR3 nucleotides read TGTGCCAGCAGCTTAGGGCAGTATAGCAATCAGCCCCAGCATTTT. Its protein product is CASSLGQYSNQPQHF.

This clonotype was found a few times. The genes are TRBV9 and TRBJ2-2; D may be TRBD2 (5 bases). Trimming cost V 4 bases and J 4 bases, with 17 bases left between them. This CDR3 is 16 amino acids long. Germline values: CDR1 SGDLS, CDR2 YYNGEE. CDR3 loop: CASSLLGGSRTGELFF. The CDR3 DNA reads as TGTGCCAGCAGCCTCCTAGGCGGGTCTCGCACCGGGGAGCTGTTTTTT.

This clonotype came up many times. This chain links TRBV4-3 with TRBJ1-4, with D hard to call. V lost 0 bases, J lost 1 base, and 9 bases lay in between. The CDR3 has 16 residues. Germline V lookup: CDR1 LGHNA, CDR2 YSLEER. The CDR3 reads CASSQDYRRTNEKLFF. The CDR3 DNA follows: TGCGCCAGCAGCCAAGATTACCGGAGAACTAATGAAAAACTGTTTTTT.

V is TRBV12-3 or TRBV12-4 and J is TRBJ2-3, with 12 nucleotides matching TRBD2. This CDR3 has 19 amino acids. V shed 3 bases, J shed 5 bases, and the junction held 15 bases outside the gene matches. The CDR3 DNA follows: TGTGCCAGCAGTTTGGCGAGGTTTACTAGCGGGAGGTCAGGAGATACGCAGTATTTT. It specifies CASSLARFTSGRSGDTQYF.

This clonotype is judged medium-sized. CDR3 amino acids: CSAWTSGVSYEQYF. CDR3 in DNA: TGCAGTGCATGGACTAGCGGGGTCTCCTACGAGCAGTACTTC. J is TRBJ2-7 and V is TRBV20-1; TRBD2 aligns across 12 bases. The length of the CDR3 is 14 residues. Looked up from germline, CDR1 is DFQATT and CDR2 is SNEGSKA (reference sequence). V gave up 6 bases and J gave up 0 bases; unmatched junction bases: 3.

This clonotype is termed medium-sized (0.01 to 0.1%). CDR3 amino acids: CASSLSNEQYF. The CDR3 region has the DNA TGTGCCAGCAGCCTCTCTAACGAGCAGTACTTC. The chain couples TRBV3-1 to TRBJ2-7; D remains unclear. Germline assignment: CDR1 LGHDT and CDR2 YNNKEL (reference sequence). The germline V and J ends were trimmed by 4 bases and 5 bases, with 6 bases remaining between them. The CDR3 length is 11 residues.

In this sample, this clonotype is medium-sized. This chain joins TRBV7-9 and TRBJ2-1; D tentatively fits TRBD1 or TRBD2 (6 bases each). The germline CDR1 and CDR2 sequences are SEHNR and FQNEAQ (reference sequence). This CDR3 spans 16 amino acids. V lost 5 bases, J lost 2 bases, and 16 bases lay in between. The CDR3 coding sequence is TGTGCCAGCAGCCCTAGAGGTGGGGGGCCCTACAATGAGCAGTTCTTC. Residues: CASSPRGGGPYNEQFF.

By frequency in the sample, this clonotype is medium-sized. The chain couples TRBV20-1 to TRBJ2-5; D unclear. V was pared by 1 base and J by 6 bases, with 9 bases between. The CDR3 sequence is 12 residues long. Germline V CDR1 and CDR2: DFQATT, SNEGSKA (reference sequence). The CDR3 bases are TGCAGTGCTAGAGTTGGTGGAAAGACCCAGTACTTC. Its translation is CSARVGGKTQYF.

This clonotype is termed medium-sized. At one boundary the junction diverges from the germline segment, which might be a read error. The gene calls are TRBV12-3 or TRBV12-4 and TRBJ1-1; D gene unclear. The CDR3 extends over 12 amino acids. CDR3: CACSHRNTEAFF. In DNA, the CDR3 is TGTGCCTGCAGTCACCGGAACACTGAAGCTTTCTTT.

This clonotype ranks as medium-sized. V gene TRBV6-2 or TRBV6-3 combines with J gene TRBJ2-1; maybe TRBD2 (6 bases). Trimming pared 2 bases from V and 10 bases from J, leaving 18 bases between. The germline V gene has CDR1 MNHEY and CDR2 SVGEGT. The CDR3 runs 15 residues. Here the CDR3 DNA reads TGTGCCAGCAGTTACGAGGCGGGGCTAGCTAAGGAGCAGTTCTTC. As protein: CASSYEAGLAKEQFF.

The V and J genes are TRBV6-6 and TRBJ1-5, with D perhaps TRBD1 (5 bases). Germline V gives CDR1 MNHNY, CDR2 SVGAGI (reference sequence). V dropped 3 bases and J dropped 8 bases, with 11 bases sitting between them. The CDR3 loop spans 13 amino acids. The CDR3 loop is CASSYGGGEPQHF. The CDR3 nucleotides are TGTGCCAGCAGTTATGGGGGAGGGGAGCCCCAGCATTTT.

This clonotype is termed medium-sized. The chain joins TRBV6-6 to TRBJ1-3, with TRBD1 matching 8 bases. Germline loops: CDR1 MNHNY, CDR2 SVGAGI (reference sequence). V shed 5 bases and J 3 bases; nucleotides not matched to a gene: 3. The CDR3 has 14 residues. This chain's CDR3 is CASSTTGVGNTIYF. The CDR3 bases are TGTGCCAGCAGTACGACAGGGGTTGGAAACACCATATATTTT.

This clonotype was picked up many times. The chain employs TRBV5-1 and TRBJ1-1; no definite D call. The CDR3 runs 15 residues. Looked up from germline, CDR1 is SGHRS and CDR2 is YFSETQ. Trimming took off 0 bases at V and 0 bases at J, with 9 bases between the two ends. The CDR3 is CASSLGDNLNTEAFF. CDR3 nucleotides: TGCGCCAGCAGCTTGGGAGACAACTTGAACACTGAAGCTTTCTTT.

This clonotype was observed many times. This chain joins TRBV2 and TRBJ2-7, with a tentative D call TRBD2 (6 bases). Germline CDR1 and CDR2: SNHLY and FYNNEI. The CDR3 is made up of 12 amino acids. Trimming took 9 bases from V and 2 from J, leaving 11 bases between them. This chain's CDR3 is CASGTDPYEQYF. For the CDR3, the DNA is TGTGCCAGTGGGACTGACCCCTACGAGCAGTACTTC.